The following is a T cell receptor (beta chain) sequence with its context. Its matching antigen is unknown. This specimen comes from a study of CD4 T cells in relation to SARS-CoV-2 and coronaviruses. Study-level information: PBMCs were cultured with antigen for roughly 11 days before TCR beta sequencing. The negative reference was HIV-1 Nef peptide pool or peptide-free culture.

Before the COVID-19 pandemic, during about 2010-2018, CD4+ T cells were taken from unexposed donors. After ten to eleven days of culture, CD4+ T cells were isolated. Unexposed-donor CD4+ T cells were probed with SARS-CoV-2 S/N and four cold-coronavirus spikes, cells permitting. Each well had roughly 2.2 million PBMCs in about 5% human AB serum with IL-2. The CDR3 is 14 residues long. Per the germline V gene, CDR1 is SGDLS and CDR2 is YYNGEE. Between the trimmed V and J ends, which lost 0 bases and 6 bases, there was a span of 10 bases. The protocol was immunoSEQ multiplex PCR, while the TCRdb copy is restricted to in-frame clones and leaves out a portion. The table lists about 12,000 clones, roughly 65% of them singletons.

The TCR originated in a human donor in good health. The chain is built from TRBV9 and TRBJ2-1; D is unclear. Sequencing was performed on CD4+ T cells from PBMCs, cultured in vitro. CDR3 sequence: CASSVALFGNEQFF. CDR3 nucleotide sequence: TGTGCCAGCAGCGTAGCGTTATTCGGCAATGAGCAGTTCTTC.